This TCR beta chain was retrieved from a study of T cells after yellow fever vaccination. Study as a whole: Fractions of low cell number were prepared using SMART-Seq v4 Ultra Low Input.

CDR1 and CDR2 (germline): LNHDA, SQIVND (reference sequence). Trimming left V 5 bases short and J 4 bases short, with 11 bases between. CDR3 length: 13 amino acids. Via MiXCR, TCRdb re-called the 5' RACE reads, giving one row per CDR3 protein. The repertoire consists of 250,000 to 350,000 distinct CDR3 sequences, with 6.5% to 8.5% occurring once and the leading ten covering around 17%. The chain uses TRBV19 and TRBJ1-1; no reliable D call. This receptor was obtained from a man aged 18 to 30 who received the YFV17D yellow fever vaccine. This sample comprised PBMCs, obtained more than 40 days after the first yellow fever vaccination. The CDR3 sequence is CASSSQPATEAFF. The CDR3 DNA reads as TGTGCCAGTAGTTCCCAGCCGGCCACTGAAGCTTTCTTT. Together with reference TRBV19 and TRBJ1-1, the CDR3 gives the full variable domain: DGGITQSPKYLFRKEGQNVTLSCEQNLNHDAMYWYRQDPGQGLRLIYYSQIVNDFQKGDIAEGYSVSREKKESFPLTVTSAQKNPTAFYLCASSSQPATEAFFGQGTRLTVV.